This T cell receptor (beta chain) was sequenced for a study of beta chain features in type 1 diabetes. Findings of the study overall: The study found moderately but significantly shorter TCRB CDR3s in all four CD4+ subsets of Type 1 diabetes patients. PCR may have favored shorter templates equally in patients and controls.

Sequenced material consisted of expressed TCRB transcripts (all of the isolated RNA was reverse transcribed). The protocol was immunoSEQ multiplex PCR, while the TCRdb copy is restricted to in-frame clones and leaves out a portion. The data show more than 300,000 clones, roughly a tenth seen once. The sample holds many counts of this clone. Its antigen is as yet unknown. This CDR3 spans 13 amino acids. Germline values: CDR1 SGHNT, CDR2 YYREEE (reference sequence). V was pared by 6 bases and J by 12 bases, with 11 bases of the junction left unmatched. The sequencing sample was made of central memory CD4+ T cells from blood. The receptor's source is a man aged 25-45 years with type 1 diabetes. This chain connects TRBV5-4 to TRBJ2-1; TRBD1 matches at 8 bases. This chain's CDR3 is CASNTQGVSGQFF. CDR3 DNA sequence: TGTGCCAGCAATACACAGGGGGTTTCAGGGCAGTTCTTC.